This TCR beta chain was found in a study of blood T cells in healthy people across ages. Overall study findings and caveats: Age advanced and TCR beta diversity per million T cells fell, roughly linearly. Naive T cell percentage showed a strong correlation with TCR beta diversity. More naive CD4+ cells and higher diversity marked long-lived donors relative to aged donors.

Next came a second PCR, run for about 6 to 12 cycles, which used a sample-barcoded 5' primer along with a J-beta primer mix. TCRdb re-called the 5' RACE reads with MiXCR, one entry per CDR3 protein. Found here are 1.5 million to 2 million distinct CDR3 sequences, approximately 50% of them singletons; the top ten hold approximately 2%. This CDR3 region has 13 residues. CDR1 is SNHLY, CDR2 FYNNEI, per germline. V gave up 3 bases and J gave up 7 bases, with 11 bases separating them. Each sample yielded at least 6 million isolated PBMCs. In the case of this clonotype: The antigen is not known.

This clonotype originated in a woman aged 40 to 49 in good health. V gene TRBV2 combines with J gene TRBJ2-3; D gene ambiguous. Sequenced input: blood. CDR3 protein: CASSDPAANTQYF. The CDR3 bases are TGTGCCAGCAGTGATCCCGCAGCCAATACGCAGTATTTT.